Following are 11 T cell receptor beta chains from one sample sequenced in a study of T cells in Graves' hyperthyroidism and ophthalmopathy. Amplification of TCR beta CDR3 regions used RNA as the template. The HTBI primer set drove a first-round RT-PCR of the TCR CDR3. TCRdb analysed the multiplex PCR reads with MiXCR anew, one entry per CDR3 protein. The sample lists some 510,000 distinct CDR3 sequences; approximately 44% were seen once. Specimen: peripheral blood or thyroid tissue (not recorded which). The receptor set was obtained from a woman aged 18-29 years with Graves' hyperthyroidism.

Notes on this clonotype: This is likely a read error, given that the CDR3 carries no conserved phenylalanine or tryptophan at its end. No DNA is shown, since the ends of the CDR3 on it are uncertain; the CDR3 is the one TCRdb lists. The chain carries TRBV24-1 and TRBJ2-5; TRBD2 was called by the table and not checked on the DNA. The germline V gene has CDR1 KGHDR and CDR2 SFDVKD. Inclusive of both ends, the CDR3 amounts to 11 amino acids. This chain's CDR3 is CATSDPKTWTS.

The chain employs TRBV5-1 and TRBJ1-1; possibly TRBD1 for D (5 bases). There are 17 residues in the CDR3. Germline CDR1 is SGHRS and CDR2 is YFSETQ. The V end lost 0 bases, the J end lost 2 bases, and 17 bases lay between the germline ends. CDR3 residues: CASSLAPLVTGNTEAFF. CDR3 sequence (DNA): TGCGCCAGCAGCTTGGCCCCGTTGGTCACAGGCAACACTGAAGCTTTCTTT.

This clonotype came up many times. The chain links TRBV10-3 to TRBJ2-7, with TRBD2 as a possible D gene (5 bases). The CDR3 length is 15 residues. Germline V lookup: CDR1 ENHRY, CDR2 SYGVKD. V dropped 10 bases and J dropped 0 bases, with 19 bases sitting between them. The CDR3 sequence is CATEDRVIPSYEQYF. As DNA, the CDR3 is TGTGCCACGGAGGATCGAGTCATCCCCTCCTACGAGCAGTACTTC.

This clonotype was counted only a few times. This chain links TRBV7-4 with TRBJ1-1; 7 nucleotides line up with TRBD1. The germline CDR1 and CDR2 sequences are SGHVT and SQSDAQ. The V and J ends lost 8 bases and 1 base, in that order; junction bases with no gene match: 7. The CDR3 sequence is 14 residues long. This CDR3 is CASQKQGRNTEAFF. The CDR3 DNA reads as TGTGCCAGCCAGAAACAGGGGAGGAACACTGAAGCTTTCTTT.

CDR3 residues: CASSDRIGAYQETQYF. CDR3 in DNA: TGTGCCAGCAGTGACCGCATTGGTGCGTACCAAGAGACCCAGTACTTC. The rearrangement uses TRBV12-3 or TRBV12-4 and TRBJ2-5; no clear D gene. V lost 5 bases and J 0 bases, leaving 16 bases between the germline ends. The CDR3 spans 16 residues.

This clonotype was counted at least ten times. CDR3 sequence reads: CASSPDRGKGQPQHF. CDR3 coding DNA: TGTGCCAGCAGTCCCGACAGGGGGAAAGGTCAGCCCCAGCATTTT. The V and J genes are TRBV2 and TRBJ1-5; 9 nucleotides agree with TRBD1. CDR1 and CDR2 from the germline V gene are SNHLY and FYNNEI. With 5 bases clipped from V and 6 bases from J, the junction kept 8 bases outside the gene matches. The CDR3 has 15 amino acids. Using reference TRBV2 and TRBJ1-5 for the parts outside the CDR3, the full variable domain is EPEVTQTPSHQVTQMGQEVILRCVPISNHLYFYWYRQILGQKVEFLVSFYNNEISEKSEIFDDQFSVERPDGSNFTLKIRSTKLEDSAMYFCASSPDRGKGQPQHFGDGTRLSIL.

This clonotype was seen only once. The rearrangement uses TRBV9 and TRBJ1-6; D might be TRBD1 (6 bases). The CDR3 is made up of 15 amino acids. Deletions cut 3 bases from V and 8 bases from J, with 15 bases between. The germline V gene has CDR1 SGDLS and CDR2 YYNGEE. CDR3 sequence: CASSASAGVYSPLHF. Here the CDR3 DNA reads TGTGCCAGCAGCGCATCGGCAGGGGTTTATTCACCCCTCCACTTT.

V usage is TRBV20-1 and J usage is TRBJ1-2, with TRBD1 matching 8 bases. Losses at the gene ends were 6 bases for V and 8 bases for J; bases not matched to a gene: 14. Per germline, CDR1 DFQATT and CDR2 SNEGSKA (reference sequence). This CDR3 spans 14 amino acids. The CDR3 is CSALLGQGVEGYTF. The CDR3 nucleotides read TGCAGTGCCCTATTAGGACAGGGCGTTGAGGGCTACACCTTC.

This rearrangement joins TRBV24-1 to TRBJ2-5; 13 nucleotides match TRBD2. The germline V gene has CDR1 KGHDR and CDR2 SFDVKD. V lost 2 bases and J lost 4; bases outside the gene matches: 3. The CDR3 loop spans 16 amino acids. This CDR3 reads CATSDSRLAGGETQYF. The CDR3 coding sequence is TGTGCCACCAGTGATTCGAGACTAGCGGGAGGAGAGACCCAGTACTTC.

This clonotype has ten or more counts. The chain is built from TRBV9 and TRBJ1-6; D not resolved. This CDR3 spans 14 amino acids. The germline gives CDR1 SGDLS, CDR2 YYNGEE. With 2 bases removed from V and 8 bases from J, the gap between germline ends came to 11 bases. The CDR3 DNA follows: TGTGCCAGCAGCGTCGTTGGTGGTGATTCACCCCTCCACTTT. This encodes CASSVVGGDSPLHF.

V is TRBV25-1 and J is TRBJ1-2; TRBD1 is a possible D gene (5 bases). V was shortened by 5 bases and J by 2 bases, with 15 bases between the two germline ends. Per the germline V gene, CDR1 is MGHDK and CDR2 is SYGVNS. The CDR3 is 15 amino acids. CDR3 sequence (DNA): TGTGCCAGCAGTTACTCTAAACGACAGAACTATGGCTACACCTTC. Encoded protein: CASSYSKRQNYGYTF.